The T cell receptor beta chain described here comes from a study of cytomegalovirus exposure and HLA in healthy donors. This PCR relied on a set of 60 Vbeta primers and 13 Jbeta primers. The data were produced by immunoSEQ multiplex PCR, yet TCRdb's version contains in-frame clones alone and is incomplete. The sample lists some 130,000 clones, about 73% occurring once. Study outcomes and limitations: Later analysis identified several of the most significant clusters that appeared linked to common viral pathogens. Within an earlier analysis, most TCR beta V segments proved productive either about 87% or about 30% of the time. The number of N-insertions in an Asian-associated ancestry cluster was reportedly below the roughly 670-donor mean in a later analysis.

Per germline, CDR1 SGHNT and CDR2 YYREEE (reference sequence). The length of the CDR3 is 16 residues. With V trimmed by 2 bases and J by 8 bases, 12 bases remained unmatched. Comments on this clone: What it binds is not known.

This receptor was taken from a human donor in good health. V usage is TRBV5-4 and J usage is TRBJ1-2; TRBD1 matches 10 bases. Sequencing was performed on PBMCs. This chain's CDR3 is CASSLSLGTGVRGYTF. In nucleotides, the CDR3 is TGTGCCAGCAGCTTATCCCTCGGGACAGGGGTCAGGGGCTACACCTTC.